The entry that follows covers one TCR beta chain sequence. The antigen it binds to is not known. Base qualities are missing; no much larger clone stands one base away. The data originate from a study of beta chain features in type 1 diabetes (dated by TCRdb to about 2018). For the wider study: Mean age, gender distribution, total cell number and subset yield did not differ between patients and healthy donors. A total of approximately 100,000,000 sorted cells were examined across all samples, and the number of cells per subset was strongly correlated with RNA yield. The study compared TCRB repertoires of sorted circulating CD4+ T cell subsets between recently diagnosed type 1 diabetes patients and matched healthy donors. Naive and central memory subsets were obtained from all 28 donors, but regulatory and stem cell-like memory subsets were isolated from only 8 patients and about 8 healthy donors.

A single peripheral blood draw of about 116 mL on average was collected from each donor into heparinised tubes. A BD FACSAria II and a panel including CD45RO, CCR7, CD25, CD127, CD95 and CD27 were used to sort naive, central memory, regulatory and stem cell-like memory CD4+ T cells. Purity was above 95% for every sorted population. PBMCs were isolated immediately by Lymphoprep density gradient centrifugation and stained directly without culture. So that batch effects would be minimized, each experiment stained and sorted samples in pairs, pairing one healthy donor with one patient. The entire isolated RNA was reverse transcribed using the High Capacity cDNA Reverse Transcription Kit, and thus expressed TCRB transcripts were sequenced. Deep immunoSEQ sequencing was applied to naive, central memory and regulatory T cell samples, giving an average of around 3.4 million total reads per sample. After sorted cells were lysed in RLT buffer, RNA was extracted with DNase-treated RNeasy Micro or Mini kits, with the choice depending on cell number. To prevent cross-contamination, every cell subset was processed on its own, while patient and healthy donor samples were processed together. TCRB sequences were amplified from cDNA with the immunoSEQ multiplex PCR, producing 87-bp fragments spanning the CDR3 region. Amplicons were sequenced on the Illumina HiSeq platform. The authors processed their data as follows. Synthetic template baselines were used to correct PCR bias computationally, reads within Hamming distance 2 were collapsed, and singletons that could not be merged were discarded. Reads were aligned against IMGT so that V, D and J genes, CDR3 length and insertions or deletions at six rearrangement sites could be assigned. Within each subset, clonotype counts were normalized to sorted cell number, after which true diversity and Gini coefficients were computed with the tcR R package. The overlap coefficient, calculated on TCRB nucleotide sequences, was used to measure repertoire sharing. Out-of-frame TCRB sequences from naive cells were analyzed as a proxy for the pre-selection repertoire. Entries here come from immuneACCESS through TCRdb and include only in-frame sequences with V and J called. Some clones fail to appear in such tables; in the studies checked, an unresolved V gene covers under half of the shortfall, and the cause of the remainder is unknown. V, J and clone size are those of that table, while D and trimming were read from the DNA. The sample includes about 400,000 clones, with around 12% observed a single time. 0.0095% to 0.011% of the sample is taken by the ten largest.

There are 15 amino acids in the CDR3, from cysteine to phenylalanine inclusive. The entry retains the CDR3 DNA only, 45 bases that are in frame from base 1. Unmatched junction bases come to 6, with V trimmed by 3 bases and J by 7 bases. From the germline V gene (reference sequence), CDR1 is SGHNT and CDR2 is YYREEE. The paper's findings and limits, for the study overall: Sequencing cDNA rather than genomic DNA could over-represent highly expressing activated cells, although activation and CD3 levels did not differ between groups. HLA sub-analyses involved small numbers of individuals, so any influence of HLA type on TCRB rearrangement remained unresolved. Patients with type 1 diabetes made fewer insertions and deleted more nucleotides at VDJ recombination sites, implying thymic rearrangement abnormalities. In all four CD4+ subsets, TCRB CDR3 length was moderately but significantly shorter in type 1 diabetes patients. Shorter templates might have been favored by PCR, but patient and control samples were amplified and corrected together, so both groups would have been affected equally by any skew. The naive, central memory and regulatory TCRB repertoires appeared to resemble one another more closely among patients than among healthy donors.

The source material was naive CD4+ T cells from blood. The sample's cell subset or site label is to be understood as: true naive CD4+ T cells. The V and J genes are TRBV5-4 and TRBJ2-3; 12 nucleotides in the junction match TRBD2. This receptor was taken from a woman younger than 35 with type 1 diabetes. The DNA sequence is as follows: TGTGCCAGCAGCTCGACTAGCGGGAGTGGGTATACGCAGTATTTT. This translates into CASSSTSGSGYTQYF.